These T cell receptor beta chains were read from a single sample in a study of Ad26.COV2.S vaccination and SARS-CoV-2 variants. Only in-frame clones appear in the TCRdb table, and some are missing; sequencing was by immunoSEQ multiplex PCR. The profile covers approximately 400,000 clones, with roughly 94% appearing a single time and roughly 3.9% taken by the ten largest. Here the sequenced sample was peripheral blood, taken after recovery from COVID-19. The receptors originated from a human donor who had recovered from COVID-19. Each CDR3 is given without its conserved first and last residue.

j_gene | v_gene | CDR3aa
TRBJ1-4 | TRBV11-2 | ASSFGRGQGNEKLF
TRBJ1-2 | TRBV29-1 | SVAEAAYGYT
TRBJ1-3 | TRBV5-1 | ASGGGGNSGNTIY
TRBJ2-5 | TRBV18 | ASSPGETQY
TRBJ2-6 | TRBV19 | ASSIVSGANVLT
TRBJ1-2 | TRBV10-3 | AISVGQRLYGYT
TRBJ2-7 | TRBV5-4 | ASSNRDVNEQY
TRBJ2-3 | TRBV19 | ASSIGSGGSTDTQY
TRBJ2-1 | TRBV4-1 | ASSQEGLKF
TRBJ2-1 | TRBV4-2 | ASSQDSSKGGGASYNEQF
TRBJ2-5 | TRBV20-1 | SASQAGTGTQETQY
TRBJ2-1 | TRBV9 | ASSVVGQSSYNEQF
TRBJ1-2 | TRBV10-2 | ASSDSTNRISYGYT
TRBJ1-2 | TRBV9 | ASRTGDGYT
TRBJ2-5 | TRBV5-4 | ASSFTSLRGGHETQY
TRBJ2-6 | TRBV19 | ASSYSGANVLT
TRBJ1-1 | TRBV4-2 | ASSQDGWGVSEAF
TRBJ1-2 | TRBV27 | ASSLIGRDYGYT
TRBJ1-6 | TRBV6-4 | ASSEARNSPLH
TRBJ2-1 | TRBV7-6 | ASSFQHLDSSSYNEQF
TRBJ1-2 | TRBV27 | ASASGADYGYT
TRBJ2-7 | TRBV7-2 | ASRPVAGGREQY
TRBJ1-1 | TRBV6-6 | ASSYSKVGGSEAF
TRBJ2-7 | TRBV9 | ASSVQGTSYEQY
TRBJ1-6 | TRBV12-3/TRBV12-4 | ASSPRDNSPLH
TRBJ1-1 | TRBV7-8 | ASSGPGHQNTEAF
TRBJ2-7 | TRBV9 | ASSVEDYSYEQY
TRBJ1-5 | TRBV2 | ASSSRMGDFNQPQH
TRBJ1-4 | TRBV7-2 | ASSLSDRVSEKLF
TRBJ1-2 | TRBV29-1 | SGVSSGTGFGYT
TRBJ2-7 | TRBV7-2 | ASSSLKAGTYEQY
TRBJ1-1 | TRBV7-6 | ASSLFATVEMNTEAF
TRBJ1-1 | TRBV11-2 | ASSFHRDPLNTEAF
TRBJ1-2 | TRBV5-4 | ASSWGREPGYT
TRBJ1-1 | TRBV27 | ASSTRHINTEAF
TRBJ2-3 | TRBV10-2 | ASSGVEAGLDTDTQY
TRBJ1-1 | TRBV6-6 | ASSYHMNTEAF
TRBJ2-3 | TRBV15 | ATSRAGTSTDTQY
TRBJ2-5 | TRBV14 | ASSPLTSGGRYQETQY
TRBJ2-4 | TRBV5-8 | ASSLLQGQLAKNIQY
TRBJ2-1 | TRBV19 | ASSVTSGGWHEQF
TRBJ1-1 | TRBV4-1 | ASSQDPLGEAF
TRBJ1-1 | TRBV24-1 | ATSELEPGQDMNTEAF
TRBJ1-1 | TRBV7-3 | ASSLSREVAEAF